The sequence of this TCR beta chain was determined in a study of naive and memory T cell subsets. Study-wide results and caveats: A few larger clonotypes appeared in naive repertoires, especially CD8, possibly memory cells re-expressing CD45RA.

Two oligonucleotides, mixed equimolar, formed the beta constant-region primer covering TRBC1 and TRBC2. Nested alpha and beta constant-region primers with the SP2 primer drove four PCR rounds on ligated cDNA. In TCRdb, the UMI-ligation and nested PCR reads were re-called with MiXCR into one record per CDR3 protein. The sample has about 90,000 distinct CDR3 sequences; roughly 10% are singletons. The CDR3 extends over 15 amino acids. In germline, CDR1 is MNHEY, CDR2 SVGEGT. Germline trimming cut 4 bases from V and 2 bases from J; bases unmatched to any gene: 3. As concerns this clonotype: Its antigen is unknown.

The sequence came from a human donor in good health. The V and J genes are TRBV6-2 or TRBV6-3 and TRBJ2-7, with 12 bases identical to TRBD2. The sequenced material came from naive CD4+ T cells from blood. CDR3 protein: CASSSGLAGPYEQYF. The CDR3 DNA reads as TGTGCCAGCAGTTCCGGACTAGCGGGGCCCTACGAGCAGTACTTC.